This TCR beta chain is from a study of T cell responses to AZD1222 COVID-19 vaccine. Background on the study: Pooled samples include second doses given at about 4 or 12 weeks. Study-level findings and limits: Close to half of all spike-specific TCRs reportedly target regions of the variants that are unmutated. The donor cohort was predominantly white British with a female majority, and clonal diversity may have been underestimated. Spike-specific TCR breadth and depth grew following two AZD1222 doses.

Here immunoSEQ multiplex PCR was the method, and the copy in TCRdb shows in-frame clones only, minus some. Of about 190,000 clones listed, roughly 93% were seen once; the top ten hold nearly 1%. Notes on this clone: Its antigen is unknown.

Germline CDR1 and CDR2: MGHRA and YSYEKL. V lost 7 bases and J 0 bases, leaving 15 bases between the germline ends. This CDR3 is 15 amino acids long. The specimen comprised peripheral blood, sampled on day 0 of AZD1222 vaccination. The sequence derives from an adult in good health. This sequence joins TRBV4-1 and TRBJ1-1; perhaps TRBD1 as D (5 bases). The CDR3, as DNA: TGCGCCAGCAAAAGGACGGCAGGGATGAACACTGAAGCTTTCTTT. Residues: CASKRTAGMNTEAFF.